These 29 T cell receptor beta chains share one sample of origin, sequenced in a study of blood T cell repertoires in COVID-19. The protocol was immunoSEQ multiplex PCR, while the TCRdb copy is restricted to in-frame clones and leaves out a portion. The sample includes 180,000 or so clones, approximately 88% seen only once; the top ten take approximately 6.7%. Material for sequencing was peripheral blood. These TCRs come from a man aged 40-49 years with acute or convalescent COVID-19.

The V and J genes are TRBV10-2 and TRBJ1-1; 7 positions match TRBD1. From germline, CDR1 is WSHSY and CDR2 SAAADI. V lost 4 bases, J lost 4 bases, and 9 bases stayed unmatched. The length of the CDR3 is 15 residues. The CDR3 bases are TGCGCCAGCAGTGGAAGCCGGGACAGAGGCACTGAAGCTTTCTTT. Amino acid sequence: CASSGSRDRGTEAFF.

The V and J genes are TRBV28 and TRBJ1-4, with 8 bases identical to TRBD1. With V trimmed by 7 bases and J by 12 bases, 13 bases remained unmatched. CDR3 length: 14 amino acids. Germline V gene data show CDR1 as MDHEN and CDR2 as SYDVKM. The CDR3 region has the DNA TGTGCCAGCATCGCGGTAGGGCAGGGGGCTGAACTGTTTTTT. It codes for CASIAVGQGAELFF.

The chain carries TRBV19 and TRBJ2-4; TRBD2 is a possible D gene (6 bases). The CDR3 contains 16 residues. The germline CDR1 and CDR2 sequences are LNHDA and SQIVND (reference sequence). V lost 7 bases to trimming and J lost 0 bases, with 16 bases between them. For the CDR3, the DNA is TGTGCCAGTAACCAACCGGGAGAACTAGCCAAAAACATTCAGTACTTC. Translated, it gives CASNQPGELAKNIQYF.

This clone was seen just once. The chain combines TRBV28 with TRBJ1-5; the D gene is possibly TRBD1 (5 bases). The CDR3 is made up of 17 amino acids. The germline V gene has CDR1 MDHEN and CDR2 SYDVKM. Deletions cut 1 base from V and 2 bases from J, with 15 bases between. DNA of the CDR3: TGTGCCAGCAGTTTATCGGGGGGACGGAGGGGCAATCAGCCCCAGCATTTT. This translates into CASSLSGGRRGNQPQHF.

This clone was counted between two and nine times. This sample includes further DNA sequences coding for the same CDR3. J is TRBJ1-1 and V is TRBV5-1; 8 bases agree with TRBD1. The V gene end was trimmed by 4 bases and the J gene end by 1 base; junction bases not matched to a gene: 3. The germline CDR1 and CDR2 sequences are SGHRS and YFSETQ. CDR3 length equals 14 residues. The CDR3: CASSRGQGNTEAFF. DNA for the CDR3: TGCGCCAGCAGCCGTGGACAGGGGAACACTGAAGCTTTCTTT.

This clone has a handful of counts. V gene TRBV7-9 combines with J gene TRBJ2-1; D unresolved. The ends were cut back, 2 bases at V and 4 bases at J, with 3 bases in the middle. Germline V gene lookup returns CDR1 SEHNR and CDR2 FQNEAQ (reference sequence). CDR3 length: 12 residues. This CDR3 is CASSLLYNEQFF. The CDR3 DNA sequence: TGTGCCAGCAGCTTACTTTACAATGAGCAGTTCTTC.

The CDR3 protein is CASSEGWERDTQYF. CDR3 nucleotides: TGTGCCAGCAGTGAGGGGTGGGAGAGGGATACGCAGTATTTT. J is TRBJ2-3 and V is TRBV2; TRBD2 might be the D (5 bases). Trimming cost V 3 bases and J 6 bases, with 13 bases left between them. The germline V gene has CDR1 SNHLY and CDR2 FYNNEI. This CDR3 spans 14 amino acids.

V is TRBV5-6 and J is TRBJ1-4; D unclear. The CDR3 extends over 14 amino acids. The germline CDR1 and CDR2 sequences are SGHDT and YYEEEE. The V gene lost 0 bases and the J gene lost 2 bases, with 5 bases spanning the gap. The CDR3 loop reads CASSLVATNEKLFF. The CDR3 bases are TGTGCCAGCAGCTTGGTTGCGACTAATGAAAAACTGTTTTTT.

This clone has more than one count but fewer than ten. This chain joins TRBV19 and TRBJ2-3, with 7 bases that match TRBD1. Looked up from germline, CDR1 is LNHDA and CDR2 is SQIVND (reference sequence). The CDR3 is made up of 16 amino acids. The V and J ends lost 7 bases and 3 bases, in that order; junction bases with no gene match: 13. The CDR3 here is CASTAIGTVVTDTQYF. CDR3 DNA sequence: TGTGCCAGTACCGCAATCGGGACAGTAGTAACAGATACGCAGTATTTT.

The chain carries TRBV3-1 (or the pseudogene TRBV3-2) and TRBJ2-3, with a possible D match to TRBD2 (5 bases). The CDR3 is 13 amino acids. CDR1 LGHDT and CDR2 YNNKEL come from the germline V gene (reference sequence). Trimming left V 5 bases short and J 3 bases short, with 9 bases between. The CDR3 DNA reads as TGTGCCAGCAGCAATGGAGGAACAGATACGCAGTATTTT. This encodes CASSNGGTDTQYF.

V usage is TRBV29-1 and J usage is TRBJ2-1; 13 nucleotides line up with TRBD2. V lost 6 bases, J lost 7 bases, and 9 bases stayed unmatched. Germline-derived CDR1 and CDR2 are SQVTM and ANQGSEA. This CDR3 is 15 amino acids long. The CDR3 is CSVATLAGGRNEQFF. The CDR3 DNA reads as TGCAGCGTAGCCACACTAGCGGGGGGGCGGAATGAGCAGTTCTTC.

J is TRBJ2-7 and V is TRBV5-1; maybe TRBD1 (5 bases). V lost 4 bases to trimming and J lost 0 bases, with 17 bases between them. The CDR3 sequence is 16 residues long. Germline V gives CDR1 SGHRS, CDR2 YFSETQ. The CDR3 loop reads CASSPAPKRGSYEQYF. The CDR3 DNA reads TGCGCCAGCAGCCCCGCCCCGAAAAGGGGCTCCTACGAGCAGTACTTC.

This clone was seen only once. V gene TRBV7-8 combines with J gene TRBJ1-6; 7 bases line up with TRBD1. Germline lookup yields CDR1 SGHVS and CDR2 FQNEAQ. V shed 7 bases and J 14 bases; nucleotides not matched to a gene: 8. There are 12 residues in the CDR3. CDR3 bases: TGTGCCAGCACCCGACAGGGAGGATCCCTCCACTTT. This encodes CASTRQGGSLHF.

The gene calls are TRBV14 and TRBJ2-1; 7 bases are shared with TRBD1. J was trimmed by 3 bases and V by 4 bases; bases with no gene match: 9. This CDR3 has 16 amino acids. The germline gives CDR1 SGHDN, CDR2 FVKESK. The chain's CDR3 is CASSLSGTDRYNEQFF. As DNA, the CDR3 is TGTGCCAGCAGCCTTTCGGGGACAGACCGCTACAATGAGCAGTTCTTC.

For the CDR3, the DNA is TGTGCCAGCAGCTCCTTAGACAGTCCCCACGAGCAGTACTTC. Amino acid sequence: CASSSLDSPHEQYF. The J gene is TRBJ2-7, the V gene TRBV7-2, with D maybe TRBD1 (5 bases). CDR1 and CDR2 (germline): SGHTA, FQGNSA. The CDR3 extends over 14 amino acids. The ends were cut back, 4 bases at V and 5 bases at J, with 15 bases in the middle.

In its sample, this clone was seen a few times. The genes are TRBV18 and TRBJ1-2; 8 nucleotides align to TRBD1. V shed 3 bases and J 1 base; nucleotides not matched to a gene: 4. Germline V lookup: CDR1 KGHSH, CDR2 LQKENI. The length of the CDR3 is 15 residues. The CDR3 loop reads CASSPGTGLNYGYTF. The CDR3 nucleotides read TGTGCCAGCTCACCGGGGACAGGACTTAACTATGGCTACACCTTC.

CDR3 sequence (DNA): TGCGCCAGCAGCTGGGGGGACCCCAATGGCTACACCTTC. Protein: CASSWGDPNGYTF. The gene calls are TRBV5-1 and TRBJ1-2; D perhaps matches TRBD1 (5 bases). Germline loops: CDR1 SGHRS, CDR2 YFSETQ. This CDR3 region has 13 residues. With 3 bases removed from V and 6 bases from J, the gap between germline ends came to 12 bases.

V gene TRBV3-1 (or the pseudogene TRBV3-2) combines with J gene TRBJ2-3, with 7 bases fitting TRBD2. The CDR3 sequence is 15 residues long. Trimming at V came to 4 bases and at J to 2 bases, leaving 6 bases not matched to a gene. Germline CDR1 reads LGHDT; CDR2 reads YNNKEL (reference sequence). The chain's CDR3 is CASSPQRELTDTQYF. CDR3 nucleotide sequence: TGTGCCAGCAGCCCCCAGCGGGAACTCACAGATACGCAGTATTTT.

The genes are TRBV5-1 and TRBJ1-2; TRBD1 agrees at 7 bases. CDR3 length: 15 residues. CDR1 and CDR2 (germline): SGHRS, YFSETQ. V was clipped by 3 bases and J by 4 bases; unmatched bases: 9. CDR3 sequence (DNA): TGCGCCAGCAGCTCCCGGGACAGAGGACCCTATGGCTACACCTTC. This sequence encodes CASSSRDRGPYGYTF.

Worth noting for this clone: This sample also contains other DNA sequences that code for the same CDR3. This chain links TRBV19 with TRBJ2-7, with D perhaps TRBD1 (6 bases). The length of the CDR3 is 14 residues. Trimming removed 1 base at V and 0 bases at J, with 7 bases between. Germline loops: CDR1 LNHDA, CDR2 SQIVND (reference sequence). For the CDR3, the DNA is TGTGCCAGTAGTATAGGAGGGGGCTCCTACGAGCAGTACTTC. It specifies CASSIGGGSYEQYF.

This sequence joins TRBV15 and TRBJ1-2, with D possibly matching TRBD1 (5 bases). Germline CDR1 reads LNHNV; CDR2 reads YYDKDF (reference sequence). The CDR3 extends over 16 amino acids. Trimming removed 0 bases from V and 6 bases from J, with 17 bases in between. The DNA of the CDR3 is TGTGCCACCAGCAGAGACCCCAGCAGGGTTCGAGATGGCTACACCTTC. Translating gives CATSRDPSRVRDGYTF.

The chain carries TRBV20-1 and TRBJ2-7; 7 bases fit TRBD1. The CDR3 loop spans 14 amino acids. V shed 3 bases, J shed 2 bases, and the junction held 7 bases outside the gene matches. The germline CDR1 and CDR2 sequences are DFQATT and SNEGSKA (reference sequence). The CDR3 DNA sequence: TGCAGTGCTAGTCAGGCAGGGGGTACCTACGAGCAGTACTTC. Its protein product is CSASQAGGTYEQYF.

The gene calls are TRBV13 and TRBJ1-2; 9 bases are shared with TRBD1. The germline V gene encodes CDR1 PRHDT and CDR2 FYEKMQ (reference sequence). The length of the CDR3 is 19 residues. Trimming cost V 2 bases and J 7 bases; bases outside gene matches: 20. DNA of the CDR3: TGTGCCAGCAGCTTATCCGCCGGGACAGGGTCCTCGGGTCCTATTGGCTACACCTTC. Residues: CASSLSAGTGSSGPIGYTF.

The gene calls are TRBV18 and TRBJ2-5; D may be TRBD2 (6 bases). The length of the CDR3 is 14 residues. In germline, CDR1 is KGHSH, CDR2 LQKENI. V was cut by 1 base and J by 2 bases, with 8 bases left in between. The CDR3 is CASSPLGLQETQYF. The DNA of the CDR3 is TGTGCCAGCTCACCACTAGGACTACAAGAGACCCAGTACTTC.

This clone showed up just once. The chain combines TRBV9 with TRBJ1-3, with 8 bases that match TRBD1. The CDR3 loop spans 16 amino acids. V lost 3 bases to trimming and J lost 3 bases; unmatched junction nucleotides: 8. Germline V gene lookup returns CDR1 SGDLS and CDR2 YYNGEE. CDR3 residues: CASSASSGTGGNTIYF. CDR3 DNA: TGTGCCAGCAGCGCGTCATCCGGGACAGGTGGAAACACCATATATTTT.

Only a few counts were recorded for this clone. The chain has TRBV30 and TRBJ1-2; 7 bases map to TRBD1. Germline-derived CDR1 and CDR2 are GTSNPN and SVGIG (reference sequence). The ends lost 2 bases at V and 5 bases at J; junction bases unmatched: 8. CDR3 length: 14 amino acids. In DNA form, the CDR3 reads TGTGCCTGGAGTAAGGGGGCCTCGGAATATGGCTACACCTTC. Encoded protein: CAWSKGASEYGYTF.

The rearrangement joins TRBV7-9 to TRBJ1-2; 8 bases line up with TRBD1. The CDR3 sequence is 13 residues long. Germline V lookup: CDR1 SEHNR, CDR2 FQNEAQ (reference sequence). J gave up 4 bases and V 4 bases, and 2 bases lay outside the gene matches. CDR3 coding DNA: TGTGCCAGCAGCTCGACAGGGGTCTATGGCTACACCTTC. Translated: CASSSTGVYGYTF.

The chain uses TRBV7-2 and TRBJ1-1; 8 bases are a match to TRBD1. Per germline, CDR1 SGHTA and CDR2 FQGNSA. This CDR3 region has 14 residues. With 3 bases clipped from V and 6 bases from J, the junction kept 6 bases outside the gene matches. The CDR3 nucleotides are TGTGCCAGCAGCTTCGTGGGACAGGTCCCTGAAGCTTTCTTT. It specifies CASSFVGQVPEAFF.

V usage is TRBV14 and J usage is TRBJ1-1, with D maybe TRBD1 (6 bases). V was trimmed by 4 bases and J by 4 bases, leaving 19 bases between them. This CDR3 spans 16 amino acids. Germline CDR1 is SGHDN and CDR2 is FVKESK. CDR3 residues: CASSLGQLITPTEAFF. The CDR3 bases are TGTGCCAGCAGCCTCGGACAGTTAATAACCCCCACTGAAGCTTTCTTT.